Below, 8 T cell receptor beta chains from the same sample are listed, as sequenced in a study of cytomegalovirus exposure and HLA in healthy donors. A multiplex PCR was run with 60 Vbeta primers and 13 Jbeta primers. Generated by immunoSEQ multiplex PCR, the TCRdb table keeps only in-frame clones and is missing some. The sample shows 99,000 or so clones, around four fifths of them seen only once. Sequenced: PBMCs. These receptors were taken from a woman in her forties in good health and CMV-seronegative.

This chain uses TRBV28 with TRBJ2-2; 8 bases fit TRBD2. Germline V lookup: CDR1 MDHEN, CDR2 SYDVKM. This CDR3 contains 14 residues. Trimming removed 6 bases from V and 6 bases from J; junction bases left unmatched: 6. CDR3 loop: CASRSGLVAGELFF. The CDR3 DNA reads as TGTGCCAGCAGATCGGGACTAGTCGCCGGGGAGCTGTTTTTT.

The rearrangement uses TRBV4-2 and TRBJ1-1; D is unclear. V was trimmed by 3 bases and J by 1 base, leaving 12 bases between them. Germline CDR1 is LGHNA and CDR2 is YNFKEQ. The CDR3 contains 15 residues. For the CDR3, the DNA is TGTGCCAGCAGCCACGGTGAGGTAGCGAACACTGAAGCTTTCTTT. This sequence encodes CASSHGEVANTEAFF.

The sample holds one count of this clone. Here the CDR3 DNA reads TGTGCCAGCAGGATTGGGGGCGAGGAAAAACTGTTTTTT. Translation: CASRIGGEEKLFF. The chain carries TRBV7-9 and TRBJ1-4; D perhaps matches TRBD1 (6 bases). Looked up from germline, CDR1 is SEHNR and CDR2 is FQNEAQ (reference sequence). This CDR3 is 13 amino acids long. V lost 6 bases and J 8 bases, leaving 13 bases between the germline ends.

The CDR3 protein is CASIEGNTIYF. The CDR3 DNA reads as TGTGCCAGCATAGAGGGAAACACCATATATTTT. This chain joins TRBV28 and TRBJ1-3; D gene unclear. The germline gives CDR1 MDHEN, CDR2 SYDVKM. This CDR3 region has 11 residues. V lost 7 bases and J 4 bases, leaving 5 bases between the germline ends.

V and J are TRBV12-2 and TRBJ2-1; the D call of TRBD2 is as the table states it, not checked on the DNA. TRBV12-2 is assigned pseudogene status. The CDR3 is 16 amino acids. This chain's CDR3 is CASRFIAGEGWNEQFF. In DNA, the CDR3 is TGTGCAAGTCGCTTTATAGCGGGAGAGGGGTGGAATGAGCAGTTCTTC.

J is TRBJ2-1 and V is TRBV4-3; 9 positions match TRBD2. The CDR3 loop spans 16 amino acids. Trimming cost V 1 base and J 3 bases; bases outside gene matches: 4. Germline V gene lookup returns CDR1 LGHNA and CDR2 YSLEER. CDR3 residues: CASSQVLAGDYNEQFF. The CDR3 DNA sequence: TGCGCCAGCAGCCAAGTACTAGCGGGCGACTACAATGAGCAGTTCTTC.

The V call is TRBV7-9, the J call TRBJ2-1, with D unresolved. Trimming cost V 2 bases and J 9 bases, with 8 bases left between them. CDR3 size: 12 residues. The germline V gene encodes CDR1 SEHNR and CDR2 FQNEAQ (reference sequence). The CDR3 DNA sequence: TGTGCCAGCAGCTTAACTGTGAGTGAGCAGTTCTTC. This codes for CASSLTVSEQFF.

This chain connects TRBV4-3 to TRBJ2-7, with 7 positions matching TRBD1. This CDR3 region has 17 residues. V lost 0 bases, J lost 5 bases, and 13 bases stayed unmatched. In germline, CDR1 is LGHNA, CDR2 YSLEER. CDR3 sequence reads: CASSQDLSPDRSNEQYF. The CDR3 nucleotides are TGCGCCAGCAGCCAAGATCTATCTCCGGACAGGTCAAACGAGCAGTACTTC.